This T cell receptor (beta chain) was recorded in a study of blood T cells in healthy people across ages. This clonotype was recorded at least ten times. No antigen is known for it. A J-beta primer mix and a sample-barcoded 5' primer were used in a second PCR of about 6 to 12 cycles. TCRdb ran MiXCR on the 5' RACE reads and lists one entry per CDR3 protein. The table has over a million distinct CDR3 sequences, under 45% seen once. Each individual donor underwent a draw of ten milliliters of peripheral blood. No fewer than 7 million PBMCs went into each sample. Unmatched junction bases numbered 5, after V lost 4 bases and J lost 3 bases. The CDR3 covers 14 residues. CDR1 and CDR2 (germline): SGHDT, YYEEEE. Findings and limits, study-wide: PBMCs were not sorted, which prevented a conclusive comparison of naive versus antigen-experienced cells. Naive CD4+ cells and diversity were both higher in long-lived donors than in aged donors.

Sequenced sample: blood. The rearrangement joins TRBV5-6 to TRBJ1-2; 8 bases are a match to TRBD1. The TCR was taken from a woman between 55 and 75 years old in good health. The chain's CDR3 is CASSIGQGHYGYTF. CDR3 DNA sequence: TGTGCCAGCAGCATAGGACAGGGCCACTATGGCTACACCTTC.